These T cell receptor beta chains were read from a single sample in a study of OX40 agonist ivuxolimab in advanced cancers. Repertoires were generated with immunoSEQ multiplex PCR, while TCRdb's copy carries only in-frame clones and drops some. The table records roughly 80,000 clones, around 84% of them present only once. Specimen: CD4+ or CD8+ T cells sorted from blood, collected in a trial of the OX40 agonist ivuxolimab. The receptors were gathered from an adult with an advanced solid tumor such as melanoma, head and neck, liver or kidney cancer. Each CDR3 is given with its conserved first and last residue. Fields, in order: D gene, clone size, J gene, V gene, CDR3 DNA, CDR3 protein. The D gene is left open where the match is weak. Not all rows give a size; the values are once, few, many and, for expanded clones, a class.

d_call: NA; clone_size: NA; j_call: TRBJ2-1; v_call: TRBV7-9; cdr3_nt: TGTGCCAGCAGTTCCCCAGGGGGCGGGAGGTCCAATGAGCAGTTCTTC; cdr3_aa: CASSSPGGGRSNEQFF
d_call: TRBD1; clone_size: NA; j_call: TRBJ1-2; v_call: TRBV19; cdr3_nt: TGTGCCAGTACCGGGAGACAGGGTCGAGGCTACACCTTC; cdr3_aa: CASTGRQGRGYTF
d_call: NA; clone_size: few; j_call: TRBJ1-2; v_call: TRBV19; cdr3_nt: TGTGCCAGTAGAACAGGGATTCTGGACTATGGCTACACCTTC; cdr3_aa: CASRTGILDYGYTF
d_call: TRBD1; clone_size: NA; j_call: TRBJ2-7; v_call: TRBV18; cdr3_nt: TGTGCCAGCTCTCCGGGACAGGGGGCATACGAGCAGTACTTC; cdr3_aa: CASSPGQGAYEQYF
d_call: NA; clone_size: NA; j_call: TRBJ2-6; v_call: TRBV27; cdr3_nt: TGTGCCAGCAGTTTAATAAGGATAGCGCTGACCTCTGGGGCCAACGTCCTGACTTTC; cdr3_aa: CASSLIRIALTSGANVLTF
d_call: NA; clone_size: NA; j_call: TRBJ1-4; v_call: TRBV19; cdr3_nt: TGTGCCAGTAGTAACCACAGGGAAGAGGATGAAAAACTGTTTTTT; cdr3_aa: CASSNHREEDEKLFF
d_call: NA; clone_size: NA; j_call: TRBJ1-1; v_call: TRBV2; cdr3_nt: TGTGCCAGCAGTGAAGCGGGGGGGAACACTGAAGCTTTCTTT; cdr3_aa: CASSEAGGNTEAFF
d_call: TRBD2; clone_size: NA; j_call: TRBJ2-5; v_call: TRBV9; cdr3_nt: TGTGCCAGCAGCGTAGCCGGTCTAGCGGGAGGGAAGGAGACCCAGTACTTC; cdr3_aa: CASSVAGLAGGKETQYF
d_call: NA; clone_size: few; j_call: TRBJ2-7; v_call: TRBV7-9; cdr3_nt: TGTGCCAGCAGCTTGTCAGGGGGGTACGAGCAGTACTTC; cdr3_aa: CASSLSGGYEQYF
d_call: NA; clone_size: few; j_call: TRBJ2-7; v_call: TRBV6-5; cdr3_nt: TGTGCCAGCAGTTACTCTGCCTCGAAGATGTCCTACGAGCAGTACTTC; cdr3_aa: CASSYSASKMSYEQYF
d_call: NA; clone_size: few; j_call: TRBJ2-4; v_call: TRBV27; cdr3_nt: TGTGCCAGCAGTCCTCGGACAGAACAAGCCAAAAACATTCAGTACTTC; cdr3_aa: CASSPRTEQAKNIQYF
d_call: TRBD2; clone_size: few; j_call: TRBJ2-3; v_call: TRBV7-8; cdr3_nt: TGTGCCAGCAGCCCGACTAGCGGGGGGGCTGTTACGCAGTATTTT; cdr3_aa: CASSPTSGGAVTQYF
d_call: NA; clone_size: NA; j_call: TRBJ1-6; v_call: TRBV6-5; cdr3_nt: TGTGCCAGCAGACAACAACTCTCCTATAATTCACCCCTCCACTTT; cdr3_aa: CASRQQLSYNSPLHF
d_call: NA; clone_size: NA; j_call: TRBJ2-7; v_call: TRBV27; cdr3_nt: TGTGCCAGCAGTTTAGTTGGACTCGCGACCTACGAGCAGTACTTC; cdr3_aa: CASSLVGLATYEQYF
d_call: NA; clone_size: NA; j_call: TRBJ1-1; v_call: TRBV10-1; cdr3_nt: TGCGCCAGCAGGTCTGTTAGTCTGCTCGGGGCTGAAGCTTTCTTT; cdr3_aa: CASRSVSLLGAEAFF
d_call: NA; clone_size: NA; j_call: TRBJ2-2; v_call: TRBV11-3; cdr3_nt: TGTGCCAGCAGCCTCGAGGGGGAGGTGCGGGAGCTGTTTTTT; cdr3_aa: CASSLEGEVRELFF
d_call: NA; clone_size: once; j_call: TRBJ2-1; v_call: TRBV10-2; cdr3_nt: TGCGCCAGCGAGGCGGATATTCCTCTCAATGAGCAGTTCTTC; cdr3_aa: CASEADIPLNEQFF
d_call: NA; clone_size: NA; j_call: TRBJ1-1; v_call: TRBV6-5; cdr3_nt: TGTGCCAGCAGTTACATGGGGGGATCAGAAGCTTTCTTT; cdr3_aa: CASSYMGGSEAFF
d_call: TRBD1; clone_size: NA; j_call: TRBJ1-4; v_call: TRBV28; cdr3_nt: TGTGCCAGCAGTCCCGGACAGGGGGCAGGTTCTAATGAAAAACTGTTTTTT; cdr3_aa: CASSPGQGAGSNEKLFF
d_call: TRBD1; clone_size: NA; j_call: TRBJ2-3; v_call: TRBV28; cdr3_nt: TGTGCCAGCAGGGATGACAGGGGCTTAAAGTATTTT; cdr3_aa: CASRDDRGLKYF
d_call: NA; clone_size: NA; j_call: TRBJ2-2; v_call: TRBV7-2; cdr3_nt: TGTGCCAGCAGCCACCCTAGCTCCGGGGAGCTGTTTTTT; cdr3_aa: CASSHPSSGELFF
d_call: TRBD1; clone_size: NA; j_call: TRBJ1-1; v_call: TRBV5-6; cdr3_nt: TGTGCCAGCAGCCTCCGGGACAGCTACATGAACACTGAAGCTTTCTTT; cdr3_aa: CASSLRDSYMNTEAFF
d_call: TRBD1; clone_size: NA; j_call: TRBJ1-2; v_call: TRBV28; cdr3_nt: TGTGCCAGCCGCGCCCAAAGACAGGGGGGGGGTGGCTACACCTTC; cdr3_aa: CASRAQRQGGGGYTF
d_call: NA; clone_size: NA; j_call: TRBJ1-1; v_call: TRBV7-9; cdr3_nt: TGTGCCAGCAGCTTAGTCGGGATGGCCTTGAACACTGAAGCTTTCTTT; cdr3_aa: CASSLVGMALNTEAFF
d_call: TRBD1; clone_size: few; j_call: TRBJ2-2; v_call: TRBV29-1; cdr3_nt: TGCAGCGTAAAACAGGGGTGGGACACCGGGGAGCTGTTTTTT; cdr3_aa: CSVKQGWDTGELFF
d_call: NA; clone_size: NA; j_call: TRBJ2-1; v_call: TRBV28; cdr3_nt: TGTGCCAGCAAAATGGCGGGACACCCTAACAATGAGCAGTTCTTC; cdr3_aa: CASKMAGHPNNEQFF
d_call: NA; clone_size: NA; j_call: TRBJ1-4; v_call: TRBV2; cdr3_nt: TGTGCCAGCAGTGAAAGGGGATGGGCTAATGAAAAACTGTTTTTT; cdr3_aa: CASSERGWANEKLFF
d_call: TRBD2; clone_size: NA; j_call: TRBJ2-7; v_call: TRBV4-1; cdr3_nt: TGCGCCAGCAGCCCCTCAAGCGGGAGATCCTACGAGCAGTACTTC; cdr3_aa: CASSPSSGRSYEQYF
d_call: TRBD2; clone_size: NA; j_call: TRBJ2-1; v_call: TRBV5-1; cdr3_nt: TGCGCCAGCAGCTTGGGGACTAGCGCCAATGAGCAGTTCTTC; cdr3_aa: CASSLGTSANEQFF
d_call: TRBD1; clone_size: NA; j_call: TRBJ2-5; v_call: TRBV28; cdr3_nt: TGTGCCAGCAGTTCGGGACAGGGACAGAAGACCCAGTACTTC; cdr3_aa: CASSSGQGQKTQYF
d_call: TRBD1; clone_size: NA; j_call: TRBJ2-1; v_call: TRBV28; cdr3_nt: TGTGCCAGCAAGACAGGGGGCAATGAGCAGTTCTTC; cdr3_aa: CASKTGGNEQFF
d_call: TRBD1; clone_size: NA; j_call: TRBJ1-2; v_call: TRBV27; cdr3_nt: TGTGCCAGCAGGACTCTCCAGGGGGCCTACACCTTC; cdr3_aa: CASRTLQGAYTF
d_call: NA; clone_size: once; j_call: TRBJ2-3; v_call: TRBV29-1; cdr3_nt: TGCAGCAGTATCCGGGCTAGAGGTTTGGATACGCAGTATTTT; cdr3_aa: CSSIRARGLDTQYF
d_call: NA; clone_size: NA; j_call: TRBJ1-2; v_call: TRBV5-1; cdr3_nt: TGCGCCAGCAGCTTTGAGGGGAAACCAAACTATGGCTACACCTTC; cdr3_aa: CASSFEGKPNYGYTF
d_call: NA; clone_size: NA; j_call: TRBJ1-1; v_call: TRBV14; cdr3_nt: TGTGCCAGCAGCCGGTATTTGACAGCAATGAACACTGAAGCTTTCTTT; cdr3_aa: CASSRYLTAMNTEAFF
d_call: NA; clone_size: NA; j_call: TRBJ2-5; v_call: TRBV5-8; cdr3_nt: TGTGCCAGCTCTCTCAAGAGGCAAGAGACCCAGTACTTC; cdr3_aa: CASSLKRQETQYF
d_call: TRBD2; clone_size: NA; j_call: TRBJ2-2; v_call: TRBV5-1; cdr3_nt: TGCGCCAGCAGCTTTGGGCTAGCGGGAGGGAACGGCGCCGGGGAGCTGTTTTTT; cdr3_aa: CASSFGLAGGNGAGELFF
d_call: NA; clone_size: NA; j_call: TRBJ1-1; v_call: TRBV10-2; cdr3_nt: TGCGCCAGGAAAACCCGCGACAGCTACACTGAAGCTTTCTTT; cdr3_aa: CARKTRDSYTEAFF
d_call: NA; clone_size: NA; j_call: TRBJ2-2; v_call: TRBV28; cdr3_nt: TGTGCCACCTTAAAGTGGGGCACCGGGGAGCTGTTTTTT; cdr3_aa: CATLKWGTGELFF
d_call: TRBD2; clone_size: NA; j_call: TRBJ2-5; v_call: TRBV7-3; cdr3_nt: TGTGCCAGCAGCTCGGCTAGCGGGATGGCCCAGTACTTC; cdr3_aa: CASSSASGMAQYF
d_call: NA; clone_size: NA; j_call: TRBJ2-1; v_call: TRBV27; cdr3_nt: TGTGCCAGCAGTTTATCCACAGGAGGGGTCCCTAGGTTCTTC; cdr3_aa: CASSLSTGGVPRFF
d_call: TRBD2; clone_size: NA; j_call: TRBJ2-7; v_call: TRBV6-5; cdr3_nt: TGTGCCAGCAGTTACCATTCTAGCGGGAACGACGAGCAGTACTTC; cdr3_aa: CASSYHSSGNDEQYF
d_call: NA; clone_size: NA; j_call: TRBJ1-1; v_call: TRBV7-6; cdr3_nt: TGTGCCAGCAGTCGGGGATGGGCGATCGAAGCTTTCTTT; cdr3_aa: CASSRGWAIEAFF
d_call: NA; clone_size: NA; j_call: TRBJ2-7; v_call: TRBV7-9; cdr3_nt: TGTGCCAGCAGCTTATCGGGGGAGCAGTACTTC; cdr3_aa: CASSLSGEQYF
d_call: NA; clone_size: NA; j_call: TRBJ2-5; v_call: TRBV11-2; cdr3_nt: TGTGCCAGCAGCCTCTCGGCCCGGGAGACCCAGTACTTC; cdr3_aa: CASSLSARETQYF
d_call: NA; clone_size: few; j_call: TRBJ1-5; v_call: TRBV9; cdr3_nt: TGTGCCAGCAGCGTAGATGGGGCGAGCAATCAGCCCCAGCATTTT; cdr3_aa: CASSVDGASNQPQHF
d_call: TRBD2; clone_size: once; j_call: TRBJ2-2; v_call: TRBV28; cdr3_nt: TGTGCCAGCAGTTTGGGGTTCTCATTCAGATCGGGAGGGGGTCGGTACACCGGGGAGCTGTTTTTT; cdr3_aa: CASSLGFSFRSGGGRYTGELFF